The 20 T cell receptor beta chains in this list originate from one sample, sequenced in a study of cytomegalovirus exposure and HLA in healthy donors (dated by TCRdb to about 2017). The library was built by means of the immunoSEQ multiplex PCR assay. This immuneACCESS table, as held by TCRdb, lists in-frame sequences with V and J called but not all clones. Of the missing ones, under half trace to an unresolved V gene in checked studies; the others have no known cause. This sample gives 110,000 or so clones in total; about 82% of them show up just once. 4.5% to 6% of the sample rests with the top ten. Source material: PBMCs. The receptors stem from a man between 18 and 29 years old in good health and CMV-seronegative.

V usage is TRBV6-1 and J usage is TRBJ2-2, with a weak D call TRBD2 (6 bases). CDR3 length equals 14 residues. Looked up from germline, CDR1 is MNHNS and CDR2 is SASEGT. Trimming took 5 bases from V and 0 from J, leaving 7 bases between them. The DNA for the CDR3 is TGTGCCAGCAGTATAGCGGCGAACACCGGGGAGCTGTTTTTT. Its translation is CASSIAANTGELFF.

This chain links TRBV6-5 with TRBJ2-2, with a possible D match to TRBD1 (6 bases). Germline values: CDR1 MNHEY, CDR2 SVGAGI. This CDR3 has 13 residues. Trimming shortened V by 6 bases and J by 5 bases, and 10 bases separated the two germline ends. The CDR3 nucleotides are TGTGCCAGCAGGGCACAGGGAACCGGGGAGCTGTTTTTT. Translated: CASRAQGTGELFF.

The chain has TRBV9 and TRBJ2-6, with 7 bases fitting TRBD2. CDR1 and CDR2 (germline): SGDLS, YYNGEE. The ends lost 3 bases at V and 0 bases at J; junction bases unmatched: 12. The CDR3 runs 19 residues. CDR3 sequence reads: CASSAWTSFLNSGANVLTF. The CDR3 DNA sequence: TGTGCCAGCAGCGCGTGGACTAGTTTTCTCAACTCTGGGGCCAACGTCCTGACTTTC.

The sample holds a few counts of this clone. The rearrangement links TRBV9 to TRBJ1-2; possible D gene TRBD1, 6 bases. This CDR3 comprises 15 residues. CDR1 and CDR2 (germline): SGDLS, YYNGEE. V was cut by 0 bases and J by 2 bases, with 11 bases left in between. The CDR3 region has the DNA TGTGCCAGCAGCGTAGGTGGACAGACCAACTATGGCTACACCTTC. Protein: CASSVGGQTNYGYTF.

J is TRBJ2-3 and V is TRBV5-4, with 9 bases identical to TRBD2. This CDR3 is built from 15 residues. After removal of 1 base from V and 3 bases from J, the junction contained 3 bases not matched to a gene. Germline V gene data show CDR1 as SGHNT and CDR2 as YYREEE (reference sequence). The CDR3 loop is CASSLSSGVTDTQYF. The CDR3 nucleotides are TGTGCCAGCAGCTTGTCTAGCGGGGTAACAGATACGCAGTATTTT. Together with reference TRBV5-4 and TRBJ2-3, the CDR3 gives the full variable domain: ETGVTQSPTHLIKTRGQQVTLRCSSQSGHNTVSWYQQALGQGPQFIFQYYREEENGRGNFPPRFSGLQFPNYSSELNVNALELDDSALYLCASSLSSGVTDTQYFGPGTRLTVL.

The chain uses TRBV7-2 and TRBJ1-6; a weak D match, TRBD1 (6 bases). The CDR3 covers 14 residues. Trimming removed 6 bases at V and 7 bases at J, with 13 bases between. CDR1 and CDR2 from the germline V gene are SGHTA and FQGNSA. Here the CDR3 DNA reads TGTGCCAGCAGGATGGGACAAAAGAATTCACCCCTCCACTTT. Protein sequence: CASRMGQKNSPLHF.

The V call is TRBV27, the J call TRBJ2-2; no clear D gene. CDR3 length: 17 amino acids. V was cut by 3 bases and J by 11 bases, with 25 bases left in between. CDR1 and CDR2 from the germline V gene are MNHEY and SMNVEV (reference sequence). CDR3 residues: CASSLGYRELRPAELFF. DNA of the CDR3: TGTGCCAGCAGTTTGGGCTACCGAGAACTGCGACCGGCTGAGCTGTTTTTT.

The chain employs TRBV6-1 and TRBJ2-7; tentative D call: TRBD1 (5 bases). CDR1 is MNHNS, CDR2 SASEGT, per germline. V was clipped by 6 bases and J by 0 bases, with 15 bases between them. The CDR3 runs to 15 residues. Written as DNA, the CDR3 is TGTGCCAGCAGCTGGGGTGGGGCGAGCTCCTACGAGCAGTACTTC. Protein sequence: CASSWGGASSYEQYF.

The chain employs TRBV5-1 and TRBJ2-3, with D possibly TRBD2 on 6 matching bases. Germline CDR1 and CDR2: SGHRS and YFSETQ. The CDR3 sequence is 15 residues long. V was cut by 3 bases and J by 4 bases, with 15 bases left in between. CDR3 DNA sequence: TGCGCCAGCAGCTCTTCAGGGAGGAACGCAGATACGCAGTATTTT. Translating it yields CASSSSGRNADTQYF. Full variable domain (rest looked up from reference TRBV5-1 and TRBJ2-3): KAGVTQTPRYLIKTRGQQVTLSCSPISGHRSVSWYQQTPGQGLQFLFEYFSETQRNKGNFPGRFSGRQFSNSRSEMNVSTLELGDSALYLCASSSSGRNADTQYFGPGTRLTVL.

CDR3 loop: CASSPGTRRGYYYEQYF. The CDR3 nucleotides are TGTGCCAGCAGCCCTGGGACTAGAAGAGGGTACTACTACGAGCAGTACTTC. This chain uses TRBV9 with TRBJ2-7; 8 nucleotides match TRBD2. This CDR3 is 17 amino acids long. V lost 4 bases and J lost 3; bases outside the gene matches: 15. Germline V lookup: CDR1 SGDLS, CDR2 YYNGEE.

The CDR3 DNA reads as TGTGCCAGCAGCTTAAGTTGGCAGGCTCCTGACTATGGCTACACCTTC. Residues: CASSLSWQAPDYGYTF. The rearrangement uses TRBV7-9 and TRBJ1-2; no reliable D call. Germline V gene sequence: CDR1 SEHNR, CDR2 FQNEAQ (reference sequence). With 2 bases removed from V and 3 bases from J, the gap between germline ends came to 16 bases. The CDR3 loop spans 16 amino acids. Together with reference TRBV7-9 and TRBJ1-2, the CDR3 gives the full variable domain: DTGVSQNPRHKITKRGQNVTFRCDPISEHNRLYWYRQTLGQGPEFLTYFQNEAQLEKSRLLSDRFSAERPKGSFSTLEIQRTEQGDSAMYLCASSLSWQAPDYGYTFGSGTRLTVV.

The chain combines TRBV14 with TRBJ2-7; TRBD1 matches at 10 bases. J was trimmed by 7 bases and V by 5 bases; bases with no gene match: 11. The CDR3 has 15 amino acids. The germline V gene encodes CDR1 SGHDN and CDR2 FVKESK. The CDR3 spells CASSSPGTGVREQYF. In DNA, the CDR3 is TGTGCCAGCAGCTCCCCCGGGACAGGGGTTCGAGAGCAGTACTTC.

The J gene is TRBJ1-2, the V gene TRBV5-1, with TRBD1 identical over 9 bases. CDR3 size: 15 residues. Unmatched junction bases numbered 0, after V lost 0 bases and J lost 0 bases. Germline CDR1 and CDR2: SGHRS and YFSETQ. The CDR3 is CASSLGTGANYGYTF. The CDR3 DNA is TGCGCCAGCAGCTTGGGGACAGGGGCTAACTATGGCTACACCTTC.

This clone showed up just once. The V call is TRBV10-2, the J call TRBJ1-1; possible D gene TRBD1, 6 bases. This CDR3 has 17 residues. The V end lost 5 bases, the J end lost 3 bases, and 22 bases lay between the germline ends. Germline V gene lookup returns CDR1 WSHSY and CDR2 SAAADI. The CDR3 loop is CASSNDPLGGKHTEAFF. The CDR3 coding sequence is TGCGCCAGCAGTAATGACCCCCTAGGGGGAAAACACACTGAAGCTTTCTTT.

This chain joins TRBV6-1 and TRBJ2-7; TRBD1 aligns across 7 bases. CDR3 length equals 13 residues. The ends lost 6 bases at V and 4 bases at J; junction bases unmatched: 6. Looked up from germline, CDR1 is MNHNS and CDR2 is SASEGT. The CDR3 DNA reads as TGTGCCAGCAGGGTAACAGGGGTTTACGAGCAGTACTTC. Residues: CASRVTGVYEQYF.

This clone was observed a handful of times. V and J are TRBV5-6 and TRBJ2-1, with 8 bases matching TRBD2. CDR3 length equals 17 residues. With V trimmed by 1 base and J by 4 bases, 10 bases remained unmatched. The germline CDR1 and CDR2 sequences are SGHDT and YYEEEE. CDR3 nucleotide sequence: TGTGCCAGCAGCTTGTCCTTGCGGCGGGGGGCGTACAATGAGCAGTTCTTC. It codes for CASSLSLRRGAYNEQFF.

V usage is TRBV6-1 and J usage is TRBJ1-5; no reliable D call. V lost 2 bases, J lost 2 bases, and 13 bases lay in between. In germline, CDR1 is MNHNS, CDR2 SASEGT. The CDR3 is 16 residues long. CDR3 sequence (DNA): TGTGCCAGCAGTGAATCGGGGATTGGGGGCAATCAGCCCCAGCATTTT. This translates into CASSESGIGGNQPQHF.

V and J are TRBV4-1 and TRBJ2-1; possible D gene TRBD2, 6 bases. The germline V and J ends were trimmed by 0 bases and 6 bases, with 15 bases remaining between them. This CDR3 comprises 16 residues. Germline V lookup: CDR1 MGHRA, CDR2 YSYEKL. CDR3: CASSQEASGLGNEQFF. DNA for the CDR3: TGCGCCAGCAGCCAAGAAGCGAGCGGGCTGGGCAATGAGCAGTTCTTC.

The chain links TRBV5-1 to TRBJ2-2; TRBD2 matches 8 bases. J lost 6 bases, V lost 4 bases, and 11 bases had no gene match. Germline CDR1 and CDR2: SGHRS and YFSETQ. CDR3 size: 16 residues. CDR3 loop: CASSRTGTSAAGELFF. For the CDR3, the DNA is TGCGCCAGCAGCCGAACCGGGACTAGTGCTGCCGGGGAGCTGTTTTTT.

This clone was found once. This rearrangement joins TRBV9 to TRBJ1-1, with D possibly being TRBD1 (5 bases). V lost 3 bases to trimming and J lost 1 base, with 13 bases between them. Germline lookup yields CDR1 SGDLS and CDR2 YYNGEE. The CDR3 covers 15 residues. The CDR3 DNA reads TGTGCCAGCAGCGGATTGACAGAAAAGAACACTGAAGCTTTCTTT. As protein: CASSGLTEKNTEAFF.